The 10 T cell receptor beta chains in this list originate from one sample, sequenced in a study of blood T cells in healthy people across ages. Alongside a J-beta primer mix, a sample-barcoded 5' primer served in a second PCR lasting 7 to 11 cycles. TCRdb itself ran the 5' RACE reads through MiXCR, one entry per CDR3 protein. This sample has fewer than 650,000 distinct CDR3 sequences, with around 27% found just once. Another study also made use of these data, one on T cells of mothers and their children.

The sequenced material came from blood. The receptors shown here come from a boy under 10 years old in good health.

This clonotype was recorded a few times. The J gene is TRBJ2-7, the V gene TRBV10-3; 10 bases fit TRBD2. V shed 10 bases, J shed 3 bases, and the junction held 9 bases outside the gene matches. Germline CDR1 ENHRY, CDR2 SYGVKD. This CDR3 has 14 amino acids. The chain's CDR3 is CATGTSDRDYEQYF. CDR3 sequence (DNA): TGTGCCACCGGGACTAGCGATAGAGACTACGAGCAGTACTTC.

This chain connects TRBV2 to TRBJ2-5; 8 nucleotides align to TRBD2. Trimming at V came to 8 bases and at J to 0 bases, leaving 2 bases not matched to a gene. Germline V gives CDR1 SNHLY, CDR2 FYNNEI. The CDR3 runs to 13 residues. DNA for the CDR3: TGTGCCAGCGGACTAGCTGACCAAGAGACCCAGTACTTC. It is translated as CASGLADQETQYF.

This sequence joins TRBV7-2 and TRBJ1-6; D gene ambiguous. The germline V gene has CDR1 SGHTA and CDR2 FQGNSA. The CDR3 is 15 residues long. The ends were cut back, 1 base at V and 4 bases at J, with 8 bases in the middle. The CDR3 is CASSLVGPYNSPLHF. DNA for the CDR3: TGTGCCAGCAGCTTAGTGGGCCCATATAATTCACCCCTCCACTTT.

The chain uses TRBV6-5 and TRBJ1-1; 7 nucleotides line up with TRBD1. Germline assignment: CDR1 MNHEY and CDR2 SVGAGI. V dropped 6 bases and J dropped 0; count of bases not matched to a gene: 4. The CDR3 is made up of 14 amino acids. CDR3: CASRSTGMNTEAFF. Written as DNA, the CDR3 is TGTGCCAGCAGATCGACAGGGATGAACACTGAAGCTTTCTTT.

This rearrangement joins TRBV20-1 to TRBJ2-5; 7 bases fit TRBD1. V trimming: 6 bases; J trimming: 6 bases; junction bases outside the gene matches: 13. The CDR3 is 14 amino acids. Germline CDR1 DFQATT, CDR2 SNEGSKA (reference sequence). The CDR3 reads CSADDLDRVKTQYF. In DNA, the CDR3 is TGCAGTGCAGATGACCTTGACAGGGTGAAGACCCAGTACTTC.

This clonotype was found a few times. The V call is TRBV29-1, the J call TRBJ1-1, with no clear D. Germline values: CDR1 SQVTM, CDR2 ANQGSEA. This CDR3 spans 13 amino acids. Trimming stripped 4 bases from V and 0 bases from J, with 9 bases between. In nucleotides, the CDR3 is TGCAGCGTTGTCCGCCGGATGAACACTGAAGCTTTCTTT. Residues: CSVVRRMNTEAFF.

The rearrangement uses TRBV5-1 and TRBJ1-1; 10 nucleotides line up with TRBD1. CDR3 size: 17 residues. Per germline, CDR1 SGHRS and CDR2 YFSETQ. Losses at the gene ends were 4 bases for V and 4 bases for J; bases not matched to a gene: 13. As DNA, the CDR3 is TGCGCCAGCAGCCCTGGGACAGGGGATTGGGAAATCACTGAAGCTTTCTTT. Translation: CASSPGTGDWEITEAFF.

The chain recombines TRBV10-3 with TRBJ2-6; D call uncertain. This CDR3 spans 15 amino acids. Germline V gene sequence: CDR1 ENHRY, CDR2 SYGVKD. Trimming cost V 10 bases and J 0 bases, with 13 bases left between them. In DNA, the CDR3 is TGTGCCACCAGCGTCATAGCCTCTGGGGCCAACGTCCTGACTTTC. This codes for CATSVIASGANVLTF.

This chain links TRBV29-1 with TRBJ2-5; D gene uncertain. V dropped 3 bases and J dropped 0 bases, with 11 bases sitting between them. The CDR3 consists of 14 residues. Looked up from germline, CDR1 is SQVTM and CDR2 is ANQGSEA. The chain's CDR3 is CSVEEAWDQETQYF. The CDR3 DNA is TGCAGCGTTGAGGAAGCATGGGACCAAGAGACCCAGTACTTC.

In this sample, this clonotype turned up a few times. This chain connects TRBV7-9 to TRBJ2-7; 9 nucleotides line up with TRBD1. V lost 2 bases to trimming and J lost 4 bases; unmatched junction nucleotides: 6. The CDR3 runs 15 residues. Germline V gene lookup returns CDR1 SEHNR and CDR2 FQNEAQ (reference sequence). Here the CDR3 DNA reads TGTGCCAGCAGCTTAATCGGACAGGGGTTTTACGAGCAGTACTTC. It translates to CASSLIGQGFYEQYF.